This is a list of T cell receptor beta chains from one sample in a study of T cell repertoires in cytomegalovirus infection. TCRdb fed the reads into MiXCR, producing one record per CDR3 protein. The sample comprises 250,000 or so distinct CDR3 sequences, around 8.7% of which are singletons, and about 16% rests with the top ten. The sequencing input was PBMCs. The receptors derive from a human donor in good health (CMV status not recorded). Some clones in this sample may be carry-over from other donors' samples. CDR3s include the opening cysteine and the closing phenylalanine or tryptophan. The order of the fields is J gene, clone size, D gene, V gene, CDR3 DNA, CDR3 protein. D genes are given only for firm matches. A clone size is listed for some rows: how often the clone was seen (once, few, many), or a class if it is expanded.

TRBJ1-6 | many | NA | TRBV27 | TGTGCCACCAAGGTGTCGAGCTCCTATAATTCACCCCTCCACTTT | CATKVSSSYNSPLHF
TRBJ2-7 | NA | TRBD2 | TRBV20-1 | TGCAGTGCCCCGCGGGAGACTAGCGGGAGGAGCGAGCAGTACTTC | CSAPRETSGRSEQYF
TRBJ2-3 | many | NA | TRBV24-1 | TGTGCCACCAGTACCGCAGGGGATAGCACAGATACGCAGTATTTT | CATSTAGDSTDTQYF
TRBJ2-2 | NA | NA | TRBV5-6 | TGTGCCAGCAGCTTACCTACCGGGGAGCTGTTTTTT | CASSLPTGELFF
TRBJ1-5 | many | TRBD1 | TRBV6-1 | TGTGCCAGCACCCCGGGACAGGGATTAGGTCAGCCCCAGCATTTT | CASTPGQGLGQPQHF
TRBJ2-2 | many | TRBD1 | TRBV5-1 | TGCGCCAGCAGCCGGACAGGGAACTCCGGGGAGCTGTTTTTT | CASSRTGNSGELFF
TRBJ2-7 | many | NA | TRBV7-2 | TGTGCCAGCAGCTTAAATCCCAAAAGCTCCTACGAGCAGTACTTC | CASSLNPKSSYEQYF
TRBJ2-1 | many | TRBD2 | TRBV5-1 | TGCGCCAGCAGACTTCCCGGACTAGCGGAACGCAATGAGCAGTTCTTC | CASRLPGLAERNEQFF
TRBJ1-1 | many | TRBD1 | TRBV2 | TGTGCCAGCAGTGCGACAGGGGGGAACACTGAAGCTTTCTTT | CASSATGGNTEAFF
TRBJ1-1 | many | TRBD1 | TRBV7-6 | TGTGCCAGCAGCTTAGGTGCGCAGGGGGACACTGAAGCTTTCTTT | CASSLGAQGDTEAFF
TRBJ1-3 | NA | NA | TRBV12-3/TRBV12-4 | TGTGCCAGCATTGGGACACACCTCGGAAACACCATATATTTT | CASIGTHLGNTIYF
TRBJ1-5 | few | NA | TRBV5-4 | TGTGCCAGCAGCGAATCGGGGCTCAATCAGCCCCAGCATTTT | CASSESGLNQPQHF
TRBJ2-3 | many | TRBD2 | TRBV30 | TGTGCCTGGTGTACACTAGCGGGGGGATTTCCCTGCACAGATACGCAGTATTTT | CAWCTLAGGFPCTDTQYF
TRBJ1-2 | NA | NA | TRBV20-1 | TGCAGTGCTCCTCCGGACACTTTATTTGGTGGCTACACCTTC | CSAPPDTLFGGYTF
TRBJ1-5 | many | NA | TRBV7-9 | TGTGCCAGCAGCTTAGACGGCCGCAATCAGCCCCAGCATTTT | CASSLDGRNQPQHF
TRBJ2-7 | few | TRBD2 | TRBV6-1 | TGTGCCAGCATCGGTGGAGTTGGCCTAGCGGGGGTCGCGTCGGGCGAGCAGTACTTC | CASIGGVGLAGVASGEQYF
TRBJ2-4 | many | TRBD2 | TRBV18 | TGTGCCAGCTCACCAATTCCGCCGGCTAGCGGGAGACAAGGCAAAAACATTCAGTACTTC | CASSPIPPASGRQGKNIQYF
TRBJ2-3 | NA | TRBD2 | TRBV9 | TGTGCCAGCAGATGGGAACTAGCGGTCTCGACAGATACGCAGTATTTT | CASRWELAVSTDTQYF
TRBJ2-1 | NA | NA | TRBV28 | TGTGCCAGCAGTTTGGGGGGGGGGCGACAGGAGCAGTTCTTC | CASSLGGGRQEQFF
TRBJ2-1 | NA | TRBD2 | TRBV19 | TGTGCCAGTAGTCCCTTAGGACTAGCGGGAGTTAACTACAATGAGCAGTTCTTC | CASSPLGLAGVNYNEQFF
TRBJ1-2 | few | TRBD1 | TRBV6-2/TRBV6-3 | TGTGCCAGCAGTTACCCCGGGACAGCCCTTCAAGGCTACACCTTC | CASSYPGTALQGYTF
TRBJ1-2 | NA | TRBD1 | TRBV14 | TGTGCCAGCAGCCCTCAGATCGGGACAGGTTCTAACTATGGCTACACCTTC | CASSPQIGTGSNYGYTF
TRBJ1-4 | many | NA | TRBV2 | TGTGCCAGCAGTGAAGCGCTAGTGACTGAAAAACTGTTTTTT | CASSEALVTEKLFF
TRBJ1-4 | many | TRBD1 | TRBV11-2 | TGTGCCAGCACCTTGACAGGGGGCGGCGAAAAACTGTTTTTT | CASTLTGGGEKLFF
TRBJ2-2 | many | NA | TRBV7-6 | TGTGCCAGCAGCGAACAGCGAGCGGGTACGAACACCGGGGAGCTGTTTTTT | CASSEQRAGTNTGELFF
TRBJ1-4 | NA | NA | TRBV14 | TGTGCCAGCAGCCAAGAGGGGAAACTGTTTTTT | CASSQEGKLFF
TRBJ2-7 | many | NA | TRBV7-2 | TGTGCCAGCAGCTCACAAGCCTACGAGCAGTACTTC | CASSSQAYEQYF
TRBJ1-1 | many | NA | TRBV6-6 | TGTGCCAGCACCTTAGCAGGGGACGACCTCCCGTACACTGAAGCTTTCTTT | CASTLAGDDLPYTEAFF
TRBJ1-1 | many | NA | TRBV5-1 | TGCGCCAGCAGCTTCAGCGCGGGACCCGAAGCTTTCTTT | CASSFSAGPEAFF
TRBJ1-6 | many | NA | TRBV5-1 | TGCGCCAGCAGCTTGGCGAGAGGGACCTTGGACCTCCACTTT | CASSLARGTLDLHF
TRBJ1-5 | many | TRBD1 | TRBV7-9 | TGTGCCAGCAGCCCTACTCAGGGGGCGTCGGATCAGCCCCAGCATTTT | CASSPTQGASDQPQHF
TRBJ2-3 | many | TRBD2 | TRBV7-8 | TGTGCCAGCAGCTTACAAACTAGCGGGGCCGGGGATACGCAGTATTTT | CASSLQTSGAGDTQYF
TRBJ1-1 | medium-sized | NA | TRBV7-8 | TGTGCCAGCATCCAAACAGTTTACTACACTGAAGCTTTCTTT | CASIQTVYYTEAFF
TRBJ1-1 | many | TRBD1 | TRBV28 | TGTGCCAGCCCCCCTCCATTGAGGTCACAGGGGTTGGACACTGAAGCTTTCTTT | CASPPPLRSQGLDTEAFF
TRBJ2-7 | NA | NA | TRBV20-1 | TGCAGTGCGGCAGGGGACGGCTACGAGCAGTACTTC | CSAAGDGYEQYF
TRBJ1-5 | NA | NA | TRBV27 | TGTGCCAGCAGTCCTTGGGCAGGGGTCAAGAAGGAAAATCAGCCCCAGCATTTT | CASSPWAGVKKENQPQHF
TRBJ1-6 | NA | NA | TRBV27 | TGTGCCAGCAGTTTCCGTCAGACCCAAAGCTCCTATAATTCACCCCTCCACTTT | CASSFRQTQSSYNSPLHF
TRBJ1-2 | NA | NA | TRBV7-2 | TGTGCCAGCAGCTTAGGGTGGGGGGATGGCTACACCTTC | CASSLGWGDGYTF
TRBJ1-1 | many | NA | TRBV12-3/TRBV12-4 | TGTGCCAGCACCCTTGGAGCAGGGTCGGACACTGAAGCTTTCTTT | CASTLGAGSDTEAFF
TRBJ2-5 | many | NA | TRBV6-2/TRBV6-3 | TGTGCCAGCAGTTACTCTCAGACCCAGTACTTC | CASSYSQTQYF
TRBJ1-4 | NA | TRBD1 | TRBV20-1 | TGCAGTGCTAGGGGACAGGATTATGAAAAACTGTTTTTT | CSARGQDYEKLFF
TRBJ1-5 | few | NA | TRBV2 | TGTGCCAGCAGTGAAGGGCATAATAGCAATCAGCCCCAGCATTTT | CASSEGHNSNQPQHF
TRBJ2-5 | many | TRBD2 | TRBV7-8 | TGTGCCAGCAGCTTAAAGGCGGGAGGCGGTGGGACCCAGTACTTC | CASSLKAGGGGTQYF
TRBJ2-5 | NA | NA | TRBV20-1 | TGCAGTGCTAGAGAACGACTAACCGAAGAGACCCAGTACTTC | CSARERLTEETQYF
TRBJ2-7 | few | TRBD2 | TRBV24-1 | TGTGCCACCAGTGACCCTACTAGCGGGGGTCAAGACGAGCAGTACTTC | CATSDPTSGGQDEQYF
TRBJ2-3 | many | NA | TRBV7-6 | TGTGCCAGCAGCTCCTTAGACACCACAGATACGCAGTATTTT | CASSSLDTTDTQYF
TRBJ2-5 | few | NA | TRBV29-1 | TGCAGCGCCCTGGCGCCGGTGGAGACCCAGTACTTC | CSALAPVETQYF
TRBJ2-1 | NA | TRBD1 | TRBV10-2 | TGCGCCAGCAGTAAGGACAGGGTCGGTGAGCAGTTCTTC | CASSKDRVGEQFF
TRBJ1-6 | many | NA | TRBV7-2 | TGTGCCAGCAGCTCATTCAGGGATGGCAATTCACCCCTCCACTTT | CASSSFRDGNSPLHF
TRBJ1-5 | many | NA | TRBV5-6 | TGTGCCAGCAGCTTGGGTGTTGCGAGCAATCAGCCCCAGCATTTT | CASSLGVASNQPQHF